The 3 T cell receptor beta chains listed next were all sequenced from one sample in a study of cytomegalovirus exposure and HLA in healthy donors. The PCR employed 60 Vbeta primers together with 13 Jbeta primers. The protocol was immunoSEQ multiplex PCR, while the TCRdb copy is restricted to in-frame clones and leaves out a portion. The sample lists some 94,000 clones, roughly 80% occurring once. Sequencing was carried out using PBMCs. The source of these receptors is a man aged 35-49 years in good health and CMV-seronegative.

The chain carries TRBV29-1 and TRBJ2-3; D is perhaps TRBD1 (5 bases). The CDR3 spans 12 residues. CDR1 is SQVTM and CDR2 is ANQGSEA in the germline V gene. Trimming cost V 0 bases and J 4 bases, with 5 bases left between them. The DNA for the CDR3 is TGCAGCGTTGAAGAGGGGCCAGATACGCAGTATTTT. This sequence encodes CSVEEGPDTQYF.

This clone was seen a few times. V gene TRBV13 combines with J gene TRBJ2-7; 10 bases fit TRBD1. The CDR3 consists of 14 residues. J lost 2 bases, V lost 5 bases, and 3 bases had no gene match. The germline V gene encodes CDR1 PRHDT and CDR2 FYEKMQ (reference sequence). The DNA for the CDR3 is TGTGCCAGCAGCACAGACAGGGGGCCCTACGAGCAGTACTTC. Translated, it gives CASSTDRGPYEQYF.

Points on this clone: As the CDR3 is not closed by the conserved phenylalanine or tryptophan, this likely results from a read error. The CDR3: CASSGERDRVYGYTL. The CDR3 bases are TGTGCCAGCAGCGGGGAAAGGGACAGGGTCTATGGCTACACCCTC. The rearrangement uses TRBV9 and TRBJ1-2; 9 bases map to TRBD1. Germline V gene data show CDR1 as SGDLS and CDR2 as YYNGEE. With V trimmed by 3 bases and J by 4 bases, 7 bases remained unmatched. The CDR3 is 15 residues long.